The TCR beta chain under discussion was sequenced for a study of Ad26.COV2.S vaccination and SARS-CoV-2 variants (dated by TCRdb to the early 2020s). In terms of the full investigation: Vaccine-arm donors were drawn from COV1001, a multicentre, randomized, double-blind, placebo-controlled phase I-IIa trial of Ad26.COV2.S in healthy adults. Ad26.COV2.S was administered intramuscularly at a dose of 5x10^10 or 1x10^11 viral particles, either as one shot or as two shots given 56 days apart. TCRbeta repertoire sequencing was used to assess the specificity and breadth of SARS-CoV-2-reactive T cell receptors after Ad26.COV2.S vaccination. The TCR-sequenced set comprised roughly 30 samples: around 20 Ad26.COV2.S vaccine recipients, 5 placebo recipients and 8 SARS-CoV-2 convalescent individuals. Trial participants were randomized into five groups of five, in which low-dose or high-dose Ad26.COV2.S was given once or twice, or placebo was given on both occasions. Investigators remained blinded to trial group allocation during experiments and outcome assessment. The research as a whole found: The study was not powered for comparison of responses between vaccine doses or regimens. After vaccination, substantial breadth of spike-specific CD8+ and CD4+ T cell responses was reported. Vaccine and placebo recipients had similar non-spike TCR breadth, a finding consistent with the vaccine containing only spike. Spike-specific TCR breadth was higher in Ad26.COV2.S recipients than in placebo recipients (P = 0.0014). The authors noted that total T cell responses may have been underestimated by the TCR breadth and depth analyses.

Points on this clone: Its antigen specificity is not known. Base-call qualities are not available, and no considerably larger clone is one nucleotide away.

TCRbeta CDR3 regions were sequenced with the immunoSEQ Assay. After extraction, genomic DNA underwent amplification by bias-controlled multiplex PCR, followed by high-throughput sequencing. The original methods were these. To quantify the absolute abundance of every unique TCRbeta CDR3 region, sequences were collapsed and filtered. T cell fraction was estimated by normalization of TCRbeta template counts to usable DNA, with usable DNA being measured through amplification of reference genes present in all nucleated cells. Repertoire TCRs were annotated as SARS-CoV-2-specific when V gene, CDR3 amino acid sequence and J gene were exactly matched to a known reactive TCR set. The reference SARS-CoV-2 TCR set was obtained from MIRA and was filtered for enrichment in COVID-19-positive ImmuneCODE repertoires, whereby public or cross-reactive TCRs were removed. Based on the MIRA antigens, annotated TCRs were further analysed at the level of specific ORF or position within ORF. Depth was the summed frequency of annotated unique rearrangements, while breadth was defined as annotated unique rearrangements over total unique productive rearrangements. TCR breadth was compared between groups using two-sided Wilcoxon rank-sum tests. TCRdb holds this immuneACCESS table with in-frame rearrangements only. Some clones are missing; in checked studies, unresolved V genes explain under half, and the rest has no known cause. The V and J calls and clone size are taken from that table; D and trimming were inferred from the DNA. The sample records about 390,000 clones, 80% to 90% of which are singletons. 3.5% of the sample lies in the top ten.

The treatment or condition label corresponds to: around 19 received Ad26.COV2.S at low or high dose, single or two shots; five or six received placebo; per-sample allocation not given. Repertoires of vaccine and placebo recipients were sequenced from samples taken on day 63 after the first injection. In Cohort 1b, some 25 adults aged 18-55 years were enrolled at a single site in Boston, USA, between 29 July and 7 August 2020. Ad26.COV2.S was a replication-incompetent adenovirus type 26 vector that expressed a prefusion-stabilized SARS-CoV-2 spike protein derived from the original Wuhan strain. The sequence was collected from a person between 18 and 60 years old who received the Ad26.COV2.S COVID-19 vaccine or a placebo. Sequencing used peripheral blood, obtained in a trial of Ad26.COV2.S vaccine versus placebo.

This receptor carries the CDR3 CASSLGEYGYTF. The DNA is as follows: TGTGCCAGCAGCTTGGGAGAATATGGCTACACCTTC. The chain employs TRBV5-8 and TRBJ1-2, with the D gene uncertain. The germline V gene gives CDR1 as SGHTS and CDR2 as YDEGEE. From the cysteine up to the phenylalanine, the CDR3 has a length of 12 residues. Only CDR3 DNA is held: 36 bases, read in frame from base 1. V is pared back by 0 bases and J by 5 bases, with 5 bases lying between the germline termini.